This paragraph covers one T cell receptor beta chain sequence. The source of the sample is a study of technical replicates of blood from several donors. Using immunoSEQ multiplex PCR, the repertoire was profiled, and TCRdb retains in-frame clones only, with some absent. The sample consists of about 82,000 clones, nearly 96% of them appearing once. The germline CDR1 and CDR2 sequences are GTSNPN and SVGIG (reference sequence). The V and J ends lost 7 bases and 4 bases, in that order; junction bases with no gene match: 4. The CDR3 totals 12 residues. The J gene is TRBJ1-2, the V gene TRBV30; 9 positions agree with TRBD1. This clonotype was sampled from a human donor in good health. The sample comprised T cells isolated from PBMCs. The DNA of the CDR3 is TGTGCCTTAACGACAGGGGGCTATGGCTACACCTTC. This gives the protein CALTTGGYGYTF.